The 7 T cell receptor beta chains below were found in one sample sequenced in a study of CD8 T cells in ankylosing spondylitis. Study-wide results and limits: Within ankylosing spondylitis blood, a TCR beta motif made up of eight or nine highly homologous variants appeared to be characteristic.

Their antigens remain unidentified. TCRdb re-derived calls from the 5' RACE reads in MiXCR, one entry per CDR3 protein. In the table there are about 750,000 distinct CDR3 sequences, 19% of which are singletons. Sequencing input: blood, either unsorted or a sorted T cell fraction (not recorded which). The receptors originated from a male donor with ankylosing spondylitis.

The V and J genes are TRBV7-3 and TRBJ1-1; D is undetermined. The CDR3 is made up of 14 amino acids. CDR1 and CDR2 from the germline V gene are SGHTA and FQGTGA. The ends were cut back, 5 bases at V and 1 base at J, with 11 bases in the middle. The CDR3 DNA reads TGTGCCAGCAGCCCGACGGCTAAGAACACTGAAGCTTTCTTT. This codes for CASSPTAKNTEAFF.

This clonotype was observed a handful of times. The chain combines TRBV6-6 with TRBJ1-1; D gene ambiguous. V lost 7 bases, J lost 1 base, and 10 bases lay in between. Germline CDR1 MNHNY, CDR2 SVGAGI (reference sequence). The CDR3 runs to 13 residues. The CDR3 DNA reads TGTGCCAGCATCCCACAGCGGAACACTGAAGCTTTCTTT. Its translation is CASIPQRNTEAFF.

This clonotype was observed a single time. The chain recombines TRBV7-8 with TRBJ2-2; TRBD2 matches 16 bases. CDR3 length equals 18 residues. V shed 5 bases and J 7 bases; nucleotides not matched to a gene: 10. Germline CDR1 reads SGHVS; CDR2 reads FQNEAQ. The chain's CDR3 is CASSQGLAGGPFGGELFF. CDR3 DNA: TGTGCCAGCAGCCAGGGACTAGCGGGGGGGCCTTTTGGCGGGGAGCTGTTTTTT.

A few counts support this clonotype. The V gene is TRBV5-4, the J gene TRBJ1-2; D possibly corresponds to TRBD1 (5 bases). Germline CDR1 reads SGHNT; CDR2 reads YYREEE (reference sequence). Between the trimmed V and J ends, which lost 7 bases and 5 bases, there was a span of 24 bases. This CDR3 region has 16 residues. In DNA, the CDR3 is TGTGCCAGCTCGACGCCCCAGGCCCACAGGTTGTATGGCTACACCTTC. Its translation is CASSTPQAHRLYGYTF.

The V gene is TRBV10-3, the J gene TRBJ2-1, with TRBD2 matching 13 bases. Trimming cost V 2 bases and J 9 bases; bases outside gene matches: 4. Germline assignment: CDR1 ENHRY and CDR2 SYGVKD. CDR3 length equals 15 residues. As DNA, the CDR3 is TGTGCCATCAGTGAGGGACTAGCGGGAGAGTCTGAGCAGTTCTTC. Amino acid sequence: CAISEGLAGESEQFF.

The rearrangement links TRBV7-9 to TRBJ1-1; 9 bases align to TRBD1. The length of the CDR3 is 17 residues. V was pared by 4 bases and J by 5 bases, with 14 bases of the junction left unmatched. CDR1 is SEHNR, CDR2 FQNEAQ, per germline (reference sequence). This chain's CDR3 is CASSSTGGILAKTEAFF. The CDR3 DNA is TGTGCCAGCAGCTCGACAGGGGGGATTCTAGCGAAAACTGAAGCTTTCTTT.

This clonotype was counted between two and nine times. The chain joins TRBV4-2 to TRBJ2-7, with 9 positions matching TRBD2. Germline V gives CDR1 LGHNA, CDR2 YNFKEQ. This CDR3 contains 17 residues. The V gene end was trimmed by 1 base and the J gene end by 0 bases; junction bases not matched to a gene: 7. The CDR3 DNA sequence: TGTGCCAGCAGCCAAGTTTCGGCTAGCGGGATCTCCTACGAGCAGTACTTC. The encoded protein is CASSQVSASGISYEQYF.